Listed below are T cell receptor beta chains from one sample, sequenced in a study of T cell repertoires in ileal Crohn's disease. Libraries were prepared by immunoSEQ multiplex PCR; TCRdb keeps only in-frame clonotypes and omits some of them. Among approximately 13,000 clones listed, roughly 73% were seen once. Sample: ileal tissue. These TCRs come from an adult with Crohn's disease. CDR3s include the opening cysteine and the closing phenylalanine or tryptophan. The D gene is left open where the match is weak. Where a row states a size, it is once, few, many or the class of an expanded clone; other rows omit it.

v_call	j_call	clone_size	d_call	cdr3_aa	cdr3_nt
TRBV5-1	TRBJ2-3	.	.	CASSLGRGTDTQYF	TGCGCCAGCAGCTTGGGTCGGGGCACAGATACGCAGTATTTT
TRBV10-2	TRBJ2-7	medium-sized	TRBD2	CASKDSGAYEQYF	TGCGCCAGCAAGGATAGCGGGGCCTACGAGCAGTACTTC
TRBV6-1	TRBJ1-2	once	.	CASSERGGTYGYTF	TGTGCCAGCAGTGAGAGAGGAGGGACCTATGGCTACACCTTC
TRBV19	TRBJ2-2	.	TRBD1	CASSVDRANTGELFF	TGTGCCAGTAGTGTGGACAGGGCGAACACCGGGGAGCTGTTTTTT
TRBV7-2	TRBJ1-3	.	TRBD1	CASSFGTGGNTIYF	TGTGCCAGCAGCTTTGGGACAGGGGGCAACACCATATATTTT
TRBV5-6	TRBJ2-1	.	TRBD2	CASSLVAGGPRFF	TGTGCCAGCAGCTTGGTAGCGGGAGGGCCCCGGTTCTTC
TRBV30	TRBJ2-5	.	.	CAWSVRGGLGETQYF	TGTGCCTGGAGTGTACGTGGAGGGCTGGGAGAGACCCAGTACTTC
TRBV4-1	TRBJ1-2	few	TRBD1	CASSHPDPEGQANYGYTF	TGCGCCAGCAGCCATCCGGACCCCGAGGGACAGGCAAACTATGGCTACACCTTC
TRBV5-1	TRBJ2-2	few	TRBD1	CASSLETGVTGELFF	TGCGCCAGCAGCTTGGAGACAGGGGTCACCGGGGAGCTGTTTTTT
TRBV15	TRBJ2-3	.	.	CATTDLLGGTDTQYF	TGTGCCACCACCGATTTATTGGGGGGAACAGATACGCAGTATTTT
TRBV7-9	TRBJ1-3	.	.	CASSSLGGFVHEGTIYF	TGTGCCAGCAGCTCTCTTGGGGGGTTCGTTCACGAGGGCACCATATATTTT
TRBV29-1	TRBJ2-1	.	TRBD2	CSAEGLAGVGEQFF	TGCAGCGCCGAAGGGCTAGCGGGAGTAGGTGAGCAGTTCTTC
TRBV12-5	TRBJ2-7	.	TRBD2	CASGLGGRDEQYF	TGTGCTAGTGGTTTGGGAGGGAGGGACGAGCAGTACTTC
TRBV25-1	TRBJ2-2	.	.	CASSLLAGRHRELFF	TGTGCCAGCTCGCTCCTGGCAGGGAGGCACCGGGAGCTGTTTTTT
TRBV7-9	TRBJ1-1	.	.	CASSPDTNTEAFF	TGTGCCAGCAGCCCGGACACGAACACTGAAGCTTTCTTT
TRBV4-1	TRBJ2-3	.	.	CASSQQGGGSSTDTQYF	TGCGCCAGCAGCCAACAAGGGGGGGGGTCTAGCACAGATACGCAGTATTTT
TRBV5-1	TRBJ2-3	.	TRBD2	CASRAGGPDTQYF	TGCGCCAGCAGAGCGGGGGGGCCGGATACGCAGTATTTT
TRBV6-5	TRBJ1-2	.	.	CASSYSNRAGVGGYTF	TGTGCCAGCAGTTACTCGAACCGGGCAGGGGTGGGTGGCTACACCTTC
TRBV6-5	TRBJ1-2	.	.	CASSYGLTANYGYTF	TGTGCCAGCAGTTACGGATTGACAGCCAACTATGGCTACACCTTC